Below, 11 T cell receptor beta chains from the same sample are listed, as sequenced in a study of T-cell reconstitution after alpha-beta-depleted transplantation in children. Preparing the TCRbeta library involved the use of unique molecular identifiers. TCRdb redid the calling of the PCR reads with MiXCR, one entry per CDR3 protein. The data show some 500,000 distinct CDR3 sequences, around 16% seen once. This sample comprised PBMCs from the stem cell graft donor, obtained from the stem cell graft. These receptors were collected from a human donor who donated a stem cell graft to a child with acute lymphoblastic leukemia.

Here the CDR3 reads CASSVASGTGAGYTF. The CDR3 DNA sequence: TGTGCCAGCAGCGTAGCCTCCGGGACAGGGGCTGGCTACACCTTC. This chain links TRBV9 with TRBJ1-2; 10 nucleotides agree with TRBD1. V lost 0 bases and J lost 7; bases outside the gene matches: 6. CDR1 is SGDLS, CDR2 YYNGEE, per germline. The CDR3 consists of 15 residues.

The chain uses TRBV29-1 and TRBJ2-7, with D maybe TRBD1 (5 bases). This CDR3 has 15 amino acids. From germline, CDR1 is SQVTM and CDR2 ANQGSEA. Between the trimmed V and J ends, which lost 6 bases and 1 base, there was a span of 19 bases. The CDR3 nucleotides read TGCAGCGTGAGGATTACAGGACATCCGTCCTACGAGCAGTACTTC. Its protein is CSVRITGHPSYEQYF.

The rearrangement links TRBV20-1 to TRBJ2-1; D ambiguous. This CDR3 has 14 amino acids. Trimming pared 1 base from V and 8 bases from J, leaving 15 bases between. CDR1 is DFQATT and CDR2 is SNEGSKA in the germline V gene (reference sequence). The CDR3, as DNA: TGCAGTGCTAGAGGGGTGAACGTCACGGATGAGCAGTTCTTC. This gives the protein CSARGVNVTDEQFF.

This clonotype showed up just a few times. The genes are TRBV18 and TRBJ2-7, with 9 bases that match TRBD1. This CDR3 has 14 amino acids. V was pared by 5 bases and J by 7 bases, with 9 bases of the junction left unmatched. Germline V gives CDR1 KGHSH, CDR2 LQKENI. The chain's CDR3 is CASSVGQGAGEQYF. The CDR3 DNA reads as TGTGCCAGCTCAGTGGGACAGGGAGCGGGGGAGCAGTACTTC.

In its sample, this clonotype was seen a few times. The chain recombines TRBV7-3 with TRBJ2-5, with D perhaps matching TRBD1 (6 bases). Trimming cost V 0 bases and J 3 bases, with 8 bases left between them. The germline gives CDR1 SGHTA, CDR2 FQGTGA. CDR3 length equals 14 residues. CDR3 DNA: TGTGCCAGCAGCTTAACGGACAGCAAAGAGACCCAGTACTTC. Translation gives CASSLTDSKETQYF. The whole variable domain, filled in from reference TRBV7-3 and TRBJ2-5, reads GAGVSQTPSNKVTEKGKYVELRCDPISGHTALYWYRQSLGQGPEFLIYFQGTGAADDSGLPNDRFFAVRPEGSVSTLKIQRTERGDSAVYLCASSLTDSKETQYFGPGTRLLVL.

This clonotype was seen a handful of times. The CDR3 DNA follows: TGTGCCAGCAGCTCACGGCTTATGGTGGTCGGTGAGCAGTTCTTC. This translates into CASSSRLMVVGEQFF. This rearrangement joins TRBV9 to TRBJ2-1, with unresolved D. With 4 bases removed from V and 9 bases from J, the gap between germline ends came to 20 bases. CDR3 size: 15 residues. CDR1 and CDR2 from the germline V gene are SGDLS and YYNGEE.

This clonotype was observed a handful of times. This chain joins TRBV28 and TRBJ1-1, with D unresolved. Germline lookup yields CDR1 MDHEN and CDR2 SYDVKM. The CDR3 loop spans 11 amino acids. Trimming stripped 10 bases from V and 3 bases from J, with 9 bases between. The CDR3 DNA is TGTGCCACCACGATTTACACTGAAGCTTTCTTT. Amino acids: CATTIYTEAFF. The full variable domain, rest sourced from reference TRBV28 and TRBJ1-1, is DVKVTQSSRYLVKRTGEKVFLECVQDMDHENMFWYRQDPGLGLRLIYFSYDVKMKEKGDIPEGYSVSREKKERFSLILESASTNQTSMYLCATTIYTEAFFGQGTRLTVV.

The V and J genes are TRBV29-1 and TRBJ2-4; no clear D. This CDR3 region has 13 residues. Trimming shortened V by 7 bases and J by 8 bases, and 18 bases separated the two germline ends. CDR1 SQVTM and CDR2 ANQGSEA come from the germline V gene. The CDR3 protein is CSALSSQSDIQYF. The CDR3 nucleotides are TGCAGCGCCCTCTCGAGCCAGTCGGACATTCAGTACTTC. Full variable domain (remainder filled in from reference TRBV29-1 and TRBJ2-4): SAVISQKPSRDICQRGTSLTIQCQVDSQVTMMFWYRQQPGQSLTLIATANQGSEATYESGFVIDKFPISRPNLTFSTLTVSNMSPEDSSIYLCSALSSQSDIQYFGAGTRLSVL.

This clonotype has more than one count but fewer than ten. This chain connects TRBV20-1 to TRBJ2-1, with a tentative D call TRBD2 (7 bases). The germline CDR1 and CDR2 sequences are DFQATT and SNEGSKA (reference sequence). V lost 0 bases to trimming and J lost 2 bases, with 11 bases between them. The CDR3 is 15 amino acids. CDR3 DNA sequence: TGCAGTGCTAGAGAGAGGGGGAGGGCCTACAATGAGCAGTTCTTC. This translates into CSARERGRAYNEQFF.

A word on this clonotype: At one end, the junction sequence differs from germline, possibly due to a read error. V and J are TRBV6-2 or TRBV6-3 and TRBJ2-7; no clear D. Germline lookup yields CDR1 MNHEY and CDR2 SVGEGT. The CDR3 has 8 amino acids. The CDR3 here is CATSWWNF. CDR3 in DNA: TGTGCCACCAGTTGGTGGAACTTC.

This clonotype was detected a few times. This sequence joins TRBV6-1 and TRBJ2-2; D tentatively fits TRBD1 or TRBD2 (6 bases each). Germline-derived CDR1 and CDR2 are MNHNS and SASEGT. This CDR3 has 15 residues. Trimming removed 6 bases from V and 7 bases from J, with 18 bases in between. Here the CDR3 reads CASSETAGGIGELFF. DNA for the CDR3: TGTGCCAGCAGCGAGACCGCCGGGGGCATCGGGGAGCTGTTTTTT.